Listed below are T cell receptor beta chains from one sample, sequenced in a study of shared clonotypes between healthy human individuals. Assay used: immunoSEQ multiplex PCR; TCRdb lists only in-frame clones, some missing. This sample yields under 2.5 million clones, of which around 93% are seen a single time; around 0.4% belongs to the top ten. The sequenced sample was naive CD4+ T cells from PBMCs. The receptors were gathered from a man younger than 30 in good health. Some clones in this sample may be carry-over from other donors' samples. The CDR3 runs from the conserved cysteine through the conserved F or W. D genes are given only for firm matches. Rows may omit the clone size; those that give it use once, few, many or a size class.

size	V	J	D	DNA	CDR3
-	TRBV6-6	TRBJ2-7	-	TGTGCCAGCAGTTACAATCGGCAGAACTACGAGCAGTACTTC	CASSYNRQNYEQYF
-	TRBV5-1	TRBJ2-3	-	TGCGCCAGCAGCCACCCAGGGCCCCCCACAGATACGCAGTATTTT	CASSHPGPPTDTQYF
-	TRBV10-2	TRBJ2-7	TRBD2	TGCGCCAGCAGTGAGTCTCGGGGGGCTAGCGGGGCTACCTACGAGCAGTACTTC	CASSESRGASGATYEQYF
-	TRBV9	TRBJ2-5	TRBD1	TGTGCCAGCAGCCTACAGGGGGCAAGTGAAGAGACCCAGTACTTC	CASSLQGASEETQYF
-	TRBV7-3	TRBJ2-2	-	TGTGCCAGCAGCTCAGCAGGGGCGAACACCGGGGAGCTGTTTTTT	CASSSAGANTGELFF
-	TRBV6-1	TRBJ2-7	-	TGTGCCAGCAGCGGAGGGAACTCAGGGACATACGAGCAGTACTTC	CASSGGNSGTYEQYF
-	TRBV5-1	TRBJ2-3	TRBD1	TGCGCCAGCAGCCTATGGGACAGGGGCACAGATACGCAGTATTTT	CASSLWDRGTDTQYF
-	TRBV9	TRBJ2-7	-	TGTGCCAGCAGCGTAGGAACAGGGACCCTCTACGAGCAGTACTTC	CASSVGTGTLYEQYF
few	TRBV5-1	TRBJ1-2	-	TGCGCCAGCAGCTCCAAGTCGAGGCCCTATGGCTACACCTTC	CASSSKSRPYGYTF
-	TRBV6-1	TRBJ1-1	-	TGTGCCAGCAGTGCCTATCGCGTAGGTAACACTGAAGCTTTCTTT	CASSAYRVGNTEAFF
-	TRBV29-1	TRBJ2-3	-	TGCAGCGTTGAAGGACTCACCACAGATACGCAGTATTTT	CSVEGLTTDTQYF
-	TRBV7-9	TRBJ2-2	-	TGTGCCAGCAGCTTAGTAAGGGGGGCGCCGGCCGGGGAGCTGTTTTTT	CASSLVRGAPAGELFF
-	TRBV6-4	TRBJ2-3	-	TGTGCCAGCAGTGACCTGAGCACAGATACGCAGTATTTT	CASSDLSTDTQYF